The rows below give T cell receptor beta chains drawn from one sample of a study of shared clonotypes between healthy human individuals. The table came from immunoSEQ multiplex PCR; TCRdb's copy has only in-frame clones and leaves some out. Found here are about 2,500,000 clones, approximately 94% of them singletons; the top ten hold 0.14%. The sequencing sample was made of naive CD4+ T cells sorted from blood. Receptors were obtained from a man younger than 30 in good health. Both conserved end residues are part of each CDR3. D genes are given only for firm matches. The size field is filled for only some rows; it gives once, few, many or a size class.

j_call clone_size v_call d_call cdr3_aa cdr3_nt
TRBJ2-4 - TRBV7-6 - CASSPREGRADNLNIQYF TGTGCCAGCAGCCCCCGCGAGGGGCGAGCAGATAACTTAAACATTCAGTACTTC
TRBJ2-5 once TRBV5-4 TRBD2 CASSLPSGSSTQYF TGTGCCAGCAGCTTGCCTAGCGGGAGTTCGACCCAGTACTTC
TRBJ2-2 - TRBV2 TRBD1 CASSEWGTANTGELFF TGTGCCAGCAGTGAATGGGGGACAGCGAACACCGGGGAGCTGTTTTTT
TRBJ1-6 - TRBV5-1 - CASSSRDDSPLHF TGCGCCAGCAGCTCCCGGGACGATTCACCCCTCCACTTT
TRBJ1-5 - TRBV5-5 - CASSRTTRSEPQHF TGTGCCAGCAGCCGTACAACCCGATCCGAGCCCCAGCATTTT
TRBJ2-5 - TRBV2 TRBD2 CASSARTSQETQYF TGTGCCAGCAGTGCACGGACTAGCCAAGAGACCCAGTACTTC
TRBJ2-7 - TRBV29-1 - CSAAGSSYEQYF TGCAGCGCAGCGGGCAGCTCCTACGAGCAGTACTTC
TRBJ1-2 - TRBV7-2 - CASSLTGRGYTF TGTGCCAGCAGCCTGACTGGTCGCGGCTACACCTTC
TRBJ2-3 - TRBV4-1 TRBD2 CASSKGTSGGTDTQYF TGCGCCAGCAGCAAAGGGACTAGCGGAGGAACAGATACGCAGTATTTT
TRBJ1-2 - TRBV2 - CASSSEGLANYGYTF TGTGCCAGCAGCTCAGAGGGGTTGGCTAACTATGGCTACACCTTC
TRBJ2-1 - TRBV4-2 TRBD2 CASSQRGGWNEQFF TGTGCCAGCAGCCAGCGCGGGGGGTGGAATGAGCAGTTCTTC
TRBJ1-2 - TRBV28 - CASRGGARYGYTF TGTGCCAGCCGGGGAGGGGCGCGGTATGGCTACACCTTC
TRBJ1-1 - TRBV6-5 - CASSQSDEAFF TGTGCCAGCAGTCAATCGGACGAAGCTTTCTTT
TRBJ1-1 - TRBV11-2 - CASSPGGNTEAFF TGTGCCAGCAGTCCGGGGGGGAACACTGAAGCTTTCTTT
TRBJ2-6 - TRBV19 TRBD1 CASTSTGTGGSGANVLTF TGTGCCAGTACCTCTACGGGGACAGGGGGCTCTGGGGCCAACGTCCTGACTTTC
TRBJ2-1 - TRBV7-2 - CASSLEGVEYNEQFF TGTGCCAGCAGCTTAGAAGGGGTCGAATACAATGAGCAGTTCTTC
TRBJ1-1 few TRBV7-9 - CASSVRSGTNTEAFF TGTGCCAGCAGCGTCCGATCGGGGACCAACACTGAAGCTTTCTTT
TRBJ2-5 - TRBV5-1 - CASSSRGGGPRETQYF TGCGCCAGCTCCTCGAGGGGAGGGGGCCCGCGAGAGACCCAGTACTTC
TRBJ1-3 - TRBV4-1 TRBD1 CASSQGQGSISGNTIYF TGCGCCAGCAGCCAAGGACAGGGAAGCATCTCTGGAAACACCATATATTTT
TRBJ2-4 - TRBV5-4 - CASSRAGVPSSWDGKNIQYF TGTGCCAGCAGCAGGGCAGGGGTCCCAAGTTCTTGGGACGGCAAAAACATTCAGTACTTC
TRBJ1-3 - TRBV6-6 - CAGQTGTGNTIYF TGTGCCGGGCAAACAGGGACGGGAAACACCATATATTTT
TRBJ1-2 - TRBV19 - CASSIKSYGYTF TGTGCCAGTAGTATAAAAAGCTATGGCTACACCTTC
TRBJ1-5 once TRBV28 - CASSLPTGLNQPQHF TGTGCCAGCAGTTTGCCGACAGGCCTTAATCAGCCCCAGCATTTT
TRBJ2-7 - TRBV6-4 TRBD2 CASSPRTSGYGEQYF TGTGCCAGCAGCCCCCGGACTAGCGGGTACGGGGAGCAGTACTTC
TRBJ1-1 - TRBV27 TRBD1 CASSPGQGLGEAFF TGTGCCAGCAGTCCGGGACAGGGGCTTGGGGAAGCTTTCTTT
TRBJ2-2 - TRBV30 - CAWRKATGELFF TGTGCCTGGAGGAAGGCCACCGGGGAGCTGTTTTTT